These T cell receptor beta chains were read from a single sample in a study of immune evolution from preneoplasia to lung adenocarcinoma. The data were produced by immunoSEQ multiplex PCR, yet TCRdb's version contains in-frame clones alone and is incomplete. This repertoire shows some 7,200 clones, 79% found once; its top ten account for 18%. Sequenced input: FFPE adjacent normal lung tissue. These receptors came from a person aged 65-85 years with lung adenocarcinoma. CDR3s include the opening cysteine and the closing phenylalanine or tryptophan. The D gene is left open where the match is weak. The size of a clone is reported for some rows only, either as once, few or many, or as a class for expanded clones.

d_call,v_call,clone_size,cdr3_aa
TRBD2,TRBV4-2,-,CASSQEEISGGANEQYF
-,TRBV27,-,CASSLYSSTFNYGYTF
-,TRBV11-2,-,CASSLGLWAPDTSPLHF
-,TRBV2,-,CACLGSFYEQYF
-,TRBV19,once,CASSIVEGRRREKLFF
-,TRBV28,-,CASSFLTEGYGYTF
-,TRBV7-3,-,CASSLGPDQPQHF
TRBD1,TRBV9,-,CASSVAGTGVETQYF
-,TRBV4-2,-,CASSQVTDREAFF
TRBD2,TRBV5-6,-,CASSAREGYEQFF
-,TRBV5-1,-,CASSLGGLVTEAFF
-,TRBV6-5,-,CASGQGAHNSPLHF
-,TRBV11-2,-,CASSLYPQESNQPQHF
-,TRBV4-1,-,CASSQGGPRHTDTQYF
-,TRBV5-1,-,CASSSGATNEKLFF
-,TRBV6-1,-,CASSPGGANYGYTF
-,TRBV7-8,-,CASSARTAWETQYF
TRBD1,TRBV30,-,CAWSVPHGRGSIYGYTF
-,TRBV29-1,-,CSVESFGRGNTEAFF
TRBD1,TRBV25-1,-,CASSVAGTGQGEQYF
TRBD1,TRBV28,-,CASSSAGGSGANVLTF
TRBD2,TRBV13,-,CASSLGAGGLGSTDTQYF
TRBD2,TRBV30,-,CAWSIGSGVYNEQFF
TRBD2,TRBV6-1,-,CASSEAGGTRQETQYF
-,TRBV27,-,CASSSRRQAGITDTQYF
-,TRBV27,few,CASSLAFRSTDTQYF
-,TRBV6-5,once,CASGHSRGAADEQFF
-,TRBV6-1,-,CASSEVAFGANVLTF
TRBD2,TRBV7-3,-,CASSPGLTSGGAGEQFF
TRBD1,TRBV6-5,-,CASSYSGTGDYGYTF
TRBD1,TRBV5-1,-,CASSSQGGNSPLHF
-,TRBV7-9,-,CASSFPKTQQGWTDTQYF
-,TRBV5-1,few,CASSSQETQYF
-,TRBV6-6,-,CASSYVPEQTQLGF
-,TRBV2,-,CASSSDRSNSPLHF
-,TRBV6-5,-,CAVGRGAGEAFF
TRBD1,TRBV9,few,CASSPQGAVDEQYF